The 26 T cell receptor beta chains reported below all come from one sample, sequenced in a study of blood T cells in healthy people across ages. The use of a sample-barcoded 5' primer and a J-beta primer mix characterized a second PCR of about 7 to 12 cycles. TCRdb passed the 5' RACE reads through MiXCR, listing each CDR3 protein once. The sample has about 670,000 distinct CDR3 sequences, about 50% seen once. Sequencing was performed on blood. These receptors all come from a woman of 80 years or more in good health.

The sample holds many counts of this clonotype. The chain has TRBV25-1 and TRBJ2-1, with D tentatively TRBD1 (5 bases). V shed 3 bases and J shed 4 bases, with 25 bases lying between them. In germline, CDR1 is MGHDK, CDR2 SYGVNS. This CDR3 is 19 amino acids long. CDR3: CASSDEFRGGHQKYNEQFF. The CDR3 DNA reads as TGTGCCAGCAGTGACGAGTTTAGGGGTGGGCACCAAAAATACAATGAGCAGTTCTTC.

This rearrangement joins TRBV7-9 to TRBJ2-3; 7 bases align to TRBD1. Germline CDR1 reads SEHNR; CDR2 reads FQNEAQ (reference sequence). J gave up 12 bases and V 5 bases, and 11 bases lay outside the gene matches. The CDR3 is made up of 13 amino acids. The CDR3 reads CASSPRDSAYQYF. The CDR3 DNA sequence: TGTGCCAGCAGCCCCCGGGACAGCGCCTATCAGTATTTT. The variable domain in full, completed from reference TRBV7-9 and TRBJ2-3, reads DTGVSQNPRHKITKRGQNVTFRCDPISEHNRLYWYRQTLGQGPEFLTYFQNEAQLEKSRLLSDRFSAERPKGSFSTLEIQRTEQGDSAMYLCASSPRDSAYQYFGPGTRLTVL.

There are many counts of this clonotype. V usage is TRBV7-9 and J usage is TRBJ1-5; D gene ambiguous. CDR1 and CDR2 (germline): SEHNR, FQNEAQ (reference sequence). With 4 bases removed from V and 1 base from J, the gap between germline ends came to 14 bases. The CDR3 runs 16 residues. The CDR3 reads CASSSFGDGSNQPQHF. As DNA, the CDR3 is TGTGCCAGCAGCTCCTTTGGGGATGGGAGCAATCAGCCCCAGCATTTT.

The rearrangement joins TRBV29-1 to TRBJ1-1, with D uncertain. The germline CDR1 and CDR2 sequences are SQVTM and ANQGSEA. V gave up 6 bases and J gave up 0 bases, with 11 bases separating them. This CDR3 has 13 amino acids. The CDR3 sequence is CSVQRRMNTEAFF. The CDR3 coding sequence is TGCAGCGTCCAGAGGCGGATGAACACTGAAGCTTTCTTT.

The chain has TRBV21-1 and TRBJ1-6; TRBD1 reflects the table's D call only, with no check against the DNA. TRBV21-1 is classified as a pseudogene. The CDR3 sequence is 19 residues long. CDR3 in amino acids: CASSHSDRGPLLNNSPLHF. DNA for the CDR3: TGTGCCAGCAGCCATTCGGACAGGGGGCCCCTACTCAATAATTCACCCCTCCACTTT.

This clonotype was seen once. The junction differs from germline at one of its ends, possibly a read error. The DNA for the CDR3 is TGTGCCTGCAGCCAAGCGCGTAGCGGGGGGCCCAATGAGCAGTTCTTC. Its protein is CACSQARSGGPNEQFF. The chain is built from TRBV3-1 and TRBJ2-1, with 10 bases matching TRBD2. The CDR3 extends over 16 amino acids. CDR1 LGHDT and CDR2 YNNKEL come from the germline V gene (reference sequence).

With regard to this clonotype: A much larger clonotype is one base distant, so this may be a read error. This sequence joins TRBV27 and TRBJ2-1, with D perhaps given as TRBD1 or TRBD2 (7 bases each). The CDR3 is 17 amino acids. Looked up from germline, CDR1 is MNHEY and CDR2 is SMNVEV (reference sequence). CDR3 protein: CASSTPGGAVRYNGQFF. The CDR3 DNA follows: TGTGCCAGCAGTACCCCAGGGGGGGCCGTTCGGTACAATGGGCAGTTCTTC.

In this sample, this clonotype turned up many times. The V call is TRBV6-2 or TRBV6-3, the J call TRBJ2-3; D may be TRBD2 (6 bases). The ends were cut back, 4 bases at V and 1 base at J, with 21 bases in the middle. The CDR3 spans 18 residues. In germline, CDR1 is MNHEY, CDR2 SVGEGT. The CDR3 region is CASSSRGTAALGTDTQYF. As DNA, the CDR3 is TGTGCCAGCAGTTCCCGGGGGACTGCCGCCCTAGGCACAGATACGCAGTATTTT.

This clonotype has only a few counts. This chain uses TRBV29-1 with TRBJ2-2; D perhaps matches TRBD1 (5 bases). Germline V gene sequence: CDR1 SQVTM, CDR2 ANQGSEA. V lost 3 bases to trimming and J lost 9 bases, with 14 bases between them. The CDR3 extends over 13 amino acids. The CDR3 region is CSVETDWRRELFF. The CDR3 nucleotides read TGCAGCGTTGAGACAGACTGGCGTCGGGAGCTGTTTTTT.

This clonotype was detected ten times or more. The CDR3 reads CSARDLDGQRQGVNYGYTF. CDR3 DNA sequence: TGCAGTGCTAGAGATCTCGACGGCCAAAGGCAGGGGGTGAACTATGGCTACACCTTC. This chain links TRBV20-1 with TRBJ1-2; 7 bases align to TRBD1. CDR3 size: 19 residues. CDR1 and CDR2 from the germline V gene are DFQATT and SNEGSKA (reference sequence). Germline trimming cut 0 bases from V and 2 bases from J; bases unmatched to any gene: 18.

This clonotype has ten or more counts. This rearrangement joins TRBV20-1 to TRBJ2-5; TRBD2 agrees at 8 bases. V was pared by 6 bases and J by 5 bases, with 17 bases of the junction left unmatched. The CDR3 spans 16 residues. The germline V gene has CDR1 DFQATT and CDR2 SNEGSKA (reference sequence). CDR3 in amino acids: CSASIPSSGSGETQYF. CDR3 sequence (DNA): TGCAGTGCCTCAATCCCCTCCAGCGGGAGTGGCGAGACCCAGTACTTC.

Details on this clonotype: This could be a read error, since a much larger clone is one nucleotide away. This sequence joins TRBV5-1 and TRBJ2-1; D perhaps matches TRBD1 (6 bases). Germline V gene sequence: CDR1 SGHRS, CDR2 YFSETQ. CDR3 length equals 13 residues. CDR3: CASGLEQGNEQFF. CDR3 in DNA: TGCGCCAGCGGCTTAGAACAGGGAAACGAGCAGTTCTTC.

The genes are TRBV7-2 and TRBJ2-1; weak D call: TRBD1 (6 bases). Germline V lookup: CDR1 SGHTA, CDR2 FQGNSA. V was trimmed by 5 bases and J by 0 bases, leaving 14 bases between them. This CDR3 spans 16 amino acids. CDR3: CASSRIRDISYNEQFF. CDR3 sequence (DNA): TGTGCCAGCAGCCGAATCCGGGACATCTCCTACAATGAGCAGTTCTTC.

The rearrangement joins TRBV29-1 to TRBJ2-4, with D possibly being TRBD1 (5 bases). The CDR3 has 14 residues. Germline V lookup: CDR1 SQVTM, CDR2 ANQGSEA. V was cut by 7 bases and J by 0 bases, with 13 bases left in between. The CDR3 DNA is TGCAGCGCTAGACAGACACTAGCCAAAAACATTCAGTACTTC. It translates to CSARQTLAKNIQYF.

There are many counts of this clonotype. In DNA, the CDR3 is TGCAGTGCTAGAGGACAGTCGGAGGTTTTGCACTCACCCCTCCACTTT. Its protein is CSARGQSEVLHSPLHF. The J gene is TRBJ1-6, the V gene TRBV20-1, with D possibly matching TRBD1 (5 bases). From germline, CDR1 is DFQATT and CDR2 SNEGSKA (reference sequence). CDR3 length equals 16 residues. V lost 1 base, J lost 10 bases, and 20 bases lay in between.

The J gene is TRBJ2-7, the V gene TRBV3-1, with TRBD1 as a possible D gene (5 bases). The V gene's germline CDR1 is LGHDT and CDR2 YNNKEL (reference sequence). The V gene lost 2 bases and the J gene lost 5 bases, with 10 bases spanning the gap. The length of the CDR3 is 13 residues. The CDR3 nucleotides read TGTGCCAGCAGCCAAACGGCAGGGAACGAGCAGTACTTC. Translating gives CASSQTAGNEQYF.

As for this clonotype: A much larger clone differs from this one at a single base, so this may be a read error. The genes are TRBV20-1 and TRBJ2-7, with D maybe TRBD2 (5 bases). CDR3 size: 14 residues. V was trimmed by 3 bases and J by 7 bases, leaving 19 bases between them. Germline assignment: CDR1 DFQATT and CDR2 SNEGSKA (reference sequence). The DNA of the CDR3 is TGCAGTGCTAGCGCGGGCCTAGGCAACAATGAGCAGTACTTC. It codes for CSASAGLGNNEQYF.

This clonotype was picked up many times. The CDR3 bases are TGTGCCAGCAGTTTTTCCGGACAGGGGAACCATGAGCAGTTCTTC. Translated: CASSFSGQGNHEQFF. This chain connects TRBV12-3 or TRBV12-4 to TRBJ2-1; 9 nucleotides match TRBD1. There are 15 residues in the CDR3. V gave up 3 bases and J gave up 8 bases; unmatched junction bases: 8.

This clonotype occurred many times. The rearrangement joins TRBV5-1 to TRBJ2-1; a weak D match, TRBD1 (6 bases). The germline CDR1 and CDR2 sequences are SGHRS and YFSETQ. This CDR3 spans 12 amino acids. V lost 2 bases and J 9 bases, leaving 9 bases between the germline ends. The CDR3 DNA sequence: TGCGCCAGCAGCTTACAGGGCACTGAGCAGTTCTTC. The encoded protein is CASSLQGTEQFF.

The rearrangement uses TRBV7-2 and TRBJ2-1, with D possibly matching TRBD2 (5 bases). The CDR3 spans 17 residues. The V and J ends lost 4 bases and 1 base respectively, with 17 bases between them. CDR1 SGHTA and CDR2 FQGNSA come from the germline V gene. CDR3 bases: TGTGCCAGCAGCTCGAGGAGCGGCTCCATATCCTACAATGAGCAGTTCTTC. Translated, it gives CASSSRSGSISYNEQFF. The full variable domain, completed using reference TRBV7-2 and TRBJ2-1, is GAGVSQSPSNKVTEKGKDVELRCDPISGHTALYWYRQSLGQGLEFLIYFQGNSAPDKSGLPSDRFSAERTGGSVSTLTIQRTQQEDSAVYLCASSSRSGSISYNEQFFGPGTRLTVL.

The J gene is TRBJ2-3, the V gene TRBV12-3 or TRBV12-4; a possible D gene is TRBD2 (6 bases). V was shortened by 7 bases and J by 0 bases, with 14 bases between the two germline ends. The CDR3 loop spans 15 amino acids. The CDR3 nucleotides are TGTGCCAGCACCGCCTGGCTAGCGAGCACAGATACGCAGTATTTT. Encoded protein: CASTAWLASTDTQYF.

V is TRBV5-1 and J is TRBJ2-6, with a possible D match to TRBD1 (6 bases). The CDR3 runs 18 residues. V was trimmed by 0 bases and J by 0 bases, leaving 13 bases between them. The germline V gene has CDR1 SGHRS and CDR2 YFSETQ. As DNA, the CDR3 is TGCGCCAGCAGCTTGGGTGGCAGGGGTAACTCTGGGGCCAACGTCCTGACTTTC. This encodes CASSLGGRGNSGANVLTF.

V is TRBV25-1 and J is TRBJ2-1, with 7 nucleotides matching TRBD2. With V trimmed by 3 bases and J by 3 bases, 8 bases remained unmatched. Germline V lookup: CDR1 MGHDK, CDR2 SYGVNS. The CDR3 has 16 residues. Here the CDR3 reads CASSDPGGDRYNEQFF. CDR3 DNA sequence: TGTGCCAGCAGTGACCCTGGGGGGGACCGCTACAATGAGCAGTTCTTC.

This clonotype was counted a single time. This rearrangement joins TRBV6-6 to TRBJ2-5; tentatively, D is TRBD2 (6 bases). Trimming shortened V by 2 bases and J by 13 bases, and 23 bases separated the two germline ends. Looked up from germline, CDR1 is MNHNY and CDR2 is SVGAGI (reference sequence). The CDR3 consists of 15 residues. The CDR3 is CASSYGRASENERYF. The CDR3 coding sequence is TGTGCCAGCAGTTACGGGCGGGCTAGCGAAAATGAGCGGTACTTC.

The chain links TRBV5-1 to TRBJ1-1, with a weak D call TRBD1 (5 bases). V shed 5 bases and J shed 1 base, with 12 bases lying between them. The CDR3 spans 14 residues. CDR1 is SGHRS and CDR2 is YFSETQ in the germline V gene. CDR3 nucleotide sequence: TGCGCCAGCAGGATATCCGGACAGAACACTGAAGCTTTCTTT. Its protein product is CASRISGQNTEAFF.

In its sample, this clonotype was seen many times. The rearrangement uses TRBV28 and TRBJ2-3; D unresolved. The CDR3 sequence is 13 residues long. CDR1 and CDR2 (germline): MDHEN, SYDVKM. The ends were cut back, 6 bases at V and 1 base at J, with 8 bases in the middle. The CDR3 sequence: CASRSTGTDTQYF. CDR3 DNA: TGTGCCAGCAGATCGACTGGCACAGATACGCAGTATTTT.